Listed here is a single TCR beta chain. Its antigen remains undetermined. No quality values exist for individual bases; no much larger clone is one base distant. The sample belongs to a study of T cell responses to AZD1222 COVID-19 vaccine (dated by TCRdb to the early 2020s). With regard to the full study: A total of 230 to 250 trial participants underwent TCR sequencing, of whom 207 had received two doses of AZD1222 and some 26 had received two doses of the MenACWY control vaccine. Trial participants were enrolled by age into subgroups of 18-55, 56-69 and 70-plus years, and roughly 150, 30 and 60 TCR-sequenced participants, respectively, were included in these subgroups.

Counted from cysteine to phenylalanine, this CDR3 has 14 amino acids. The DNA shown is the 42-base CDR3, in frame from base 1. From the germline V gene, CDR1 is MRHNA and CDR2 is SNTAGT. V gives up 6 bases and J gives up 3 bases, and the segment between their germline ends measures 15 bases. The intended sense of this specimen's time point label: about 28 days (+/-7) after the second vaccine dose. AZD1222 recipients with second doses at about 4 weeks or about 12 weeks were pooled, because spike-specific TCR depth and breadth did not differ between schedules. Vaccinee samples were obtained from the UK trials COV001 and COV002, which included a single-blind randomized controlled phase 2/3 trial of AZD1222 (ChAdOx1 nCoV-19) in healthy adults. For TCRbeta chain sequencing, PBMC samples from trial participants were taken at day 0 and at day 28 after the second dose. Beyond this particular receptor, the publication reports: The whole spike protein was spanned by vaccine-associated CD4 TCRs, and dominant responses were seen in regions 160-218 and 743-854. Most participants were white British and females outnumbered males, and the authors suggested that clonal diversity may have been underestimated. Conclusions about previously exposed vaccinees are limited, since just a handful of AZD1222 recipients were seropositive for SARS-CoV-2 at baseline. Spike-specific TCR breadth and depth rose significantly after two AZD1222 doses compared with day 0 and with MenACWY recipients. Reportedly, almost half of the unique spike-specific TCRs recognized epitopes lying outside the regions that are mutated in the B.1.351 and B.1.1.7 variants. In the small 56-69-year group, the increase in depth fell short of significance, most likely because of low power. Because no samples from the day 14 peak response were available, repertoires could be characterized only after the peak T cell response.

The CDR3 regions of human TCRbeta chains were analyzed by immunosequencing. From the authors' description of their analysis: Repertoire TCRs were matched against a reference library of SARS-CoV-2-specific TCRs generated with the MIRA antigen-specificity platform. Breadth meant the fraction of unique TCRs that were SARS-CoV-2-associated, whereas depth meant the fraction of total T cells that were SARS-CoV-2-associated. Each spike-specific TCR was assigned to its reactive spike region and to a CD4 or CD8 class using the MIRA data. Log10-transformed breadth and depth values were compared by one-way ANOVA with Sidak's multiple comparisons tests. This immuneACCESS table, as held by TCRdb, lists in-frame sequences with V and J called but not all clones. Of the missing ones, under half trace to an unresolved V gene in checked studies; the others have no known cause. V and J calls and clone size are given by that table; D and trimming were obtained from the DNA. This sample holds approximately 89,000 clones; around nine tenths were observed only once. Jointly, the top ten make up 5% to 5.5% of the sample.

This material consisted of peripheral blood, taken 28 days after the second AZD1222 dose. The chain uses TRBV6-4 and TRBJ2-7, and the D gene may be TRBD1, 5 bases matching. This TCR derives from an adult who received the AZD1222 COVID-19 vaccine. The DNA sequence reads TGTGCCAGCAGGAACCACAGGACCCTCTACGAGCAGTACTTC. Translated, this gives CASRNHRTLYEQYF.